A single sample gave rise to the 32 T cell receptor beta chains below, sequenced in a study of blood T cell repertoires in COVID-19. Clones were sequenced by immunoSEQ multiplex PCR, and TCRdb holds only the in-frame ones, with some missing. The data hold some 270,000 clones, with around 90% observed a single time. The specimen was peripheral blood. The receptors shown here come from a woman in her sixties with COVID-19, enrolled during active disease.

This chain links TRBV5-8 with TRBJ1-1; D is ambiguous. Trimming stripped 0 bases from V and 1 base from J, with 7 bases between. Germline values: CDR1 SGHTS, CDR2 YDEGEE. The CDR3 loop spans 14 amino acids. The CDR3 is CASSLGGPNTEAFF. The CDR3 region has the DNA TGTGCCAGCAGCTTGGGAGGCCCGAACACTGAAGCTTTCTTT.

The chain joins TRBV6-5 to TRBJ1-5; D unclear. The germline V gene encodes CDR1 MNHEY and CDR2 SVGAGI. The CDR3 spans 14 residues. V lost 10 bases and J lost 0, with 13 bases in between. CDR3 bases: TGTGCCACCGCGCGGGAAAATAGCAATCAGCCCCAGCATTTT. Encoded protein: CATARENSNQPQHF.

The genes are TRBV7-8 and TRBJ1-2; D possibly corresponds to TRBD1 (6 bases). There are 12 residues in the CDR3. Germline lookup yields CDR1 SGHVS and CDR2 FQNEAQ. The V and J ends lost 5 bases and 4 bases respectively, with 8 bases between them. The DNA of the CDR3 is TGTGCCAGCAGCCCAGGGGTCTATGGCTACACCTTC. This encodes CASSPGVYGYTF.

This clone was seen just once. The chain links TRBV4-1 to TRBJ2-1, with 14 nucleotides matching TRBD2. CDR3 length: 16 residues. CDR1 MGHRA and CDR2 YSYEKL come from the germline V gene. With 2 bases clipped from V and 12 bases from J, the junction kept 9 bases outside the gene matches. The CDR3 sequence: CASSQRGLAGVRGQFF. The CDR3 DNA sequence: TGCGCCAGCAGCCAACGGGGACTAGCGGGGGTACGAGGGCAGTTCTTC.

V usage is TRBV11-3 and J usage is TRBJ2-7, with TRBD1 matching over 7 bases. With V trimmed by 0 bases and J by 2 bases, 7 bases remained unmatched. This CDR3 region has 16 residues. From germline, CDR1 is SGHNT and CDR2 YENEEA. The CDR3 DNA is TGTGCCAGCAGCTTAGAACACAGGGGTCGCACCTACGAGCAGTACTTC. Amino acid sequence: CASSLEHRGRTYEQYF.

The genes are TRBV27 and TRBJ1-2; D perhaps matches TRBD1 (6 bases). CDR3 length: 14 residues. Trimming shortened V by 3 bases and J by 3 bases, and 11 bases separated the two germline ends. The V gene's germline CDR1 is MNHEY and CDR2 SMNVEV (reference sequence). DNA of the CDR3: TGTGCCAGCAGTTTCGGGGGGGGCTACTATGGCTACACCTTC. Protein sequence: CASSFGGGYYGYTF.

This sequence joins TRBV10-3 and TRBJ2-2, with D uncertain. V lost 0 bases to trimming and J lost 5 bases, with 7 bases between them. Germline CDR1 reads ENHRY; CDR2 reads SYGVKD. CDR3 length: 14 residues. CDR3 protein: CAISESRRTGELFF. CDR3 bases: TGTGCCATCAGTGAGTCTCGCAGGACCGGGGAGCTGTTTTTT.

As for this clone: Other DNA sequences in the sample encode the same CDR3. V gene TRBV6-5 combines with J gene TRBJ1-2, with 10 bases fitting TRBD1. J lost 4 bases, V lost 5 bases, and 1 base had no gene match. The CDR3 extends over 13 amino acids. Germline CDR1 reads MNHEY; CDR2 reads SVGAGI. DNA of the CDR3: TGTGCCAGCAGTCGGGACAGGGGCTATGGCTACACCTTC. Protein product: CASSRDRGYGYTF.

The rearrangement joins TRBV18 to TRBJ1-1; the D is unclear. Germline CDR1 KGHSH, CDR2 LQKENI. The V and J ends lost 3 bases and 3 bases respectively, with 8 bases between them. The CDR3 extends over 13 amino acids. The CDR3 DNA follows: TGTGCCAGCTCACCCGAGTTGGACACTGAAGCTTTCTTT. Protein product: CASSPELDTEAFF.

This clone has a single count. It is unclear where the CDR3 begins or ends on the DNA, so no DNA is shown, and the CDR3 is as TCRdb lists it. The chain links TRBV4-3 to TRBJ2-7; TRBD2, as called in the table, went unchecked against the DNA. The V gene's germline CDR1 is LGHNA and CDR2 YSLEER. The CDR3 is 16 amino acids long, termini counted. The CDR3 spells CASSQDFRFGVGEQYF.

The chain combines TRBV29-1 with TRBJ2-2; 8 nucleotides agree with TRBD2. From germline, CDR1 is SQVTM and CDR2 ANQGSEA. The ends lost 0 bases at V and 3 bases at J; junction bases unmatched: 6. The CDR3 runs to 16 residues. The CDR3 DNA sequence: TGCAGCGTTGAAGATCGGGAGGGGGAGGACACCGGGGAGCTGTTTTTT. Protein sequence: CSVEDREGEDTGELFF.

V usage is TRBV10-3 and J usage is TRBJ1-2; 9 bases are a match to TRBD1. J lost 8 bases, V lost 4 bases, and 11 bases had no gene match. The V gene's germline CDR1 is ENHRY and CDR2 SYGVKD. CDR3 length equals 15 residues. CDR3 sequence (DNA): TGTGCCATCAGTGCGCCCCCCGGGACAGGGCAGGGCTACACCTTC. This encodes CAISAPPGTGQGYTF.

This rearrangement joins TRBV5-6 to TRBJ1-1; D not certain. CDR3 length equals 12 residues. Germline values: CDR1 SGHDT, CDR2 YYEEEE. V was trimmed by 6 bases and J by 7 bases, leaving 13 bases between them. The CDR3 DNA follows: TGTGCCAGCACCTCTCCGGGTCTTGAAGCTTTCTTT. Translating it yields CASTSPGLEAFF.

The V and J genes are TRBV11-1 and TRBJ2-7, with D possibly matching TRBD2 (5 bases). The CDR3 is 16 residues long. Germline V CDR1 and CDR2: SGHAT, FQDESV (reference sequence). V was clipped by 2 bases and J by 0 bases, with 14 bases between them. In DNA form, the CDR3 reads TGTGCCAGCAGCTTATCTAGTTCGGGGAACTCCTACGAGCAGTACTTC. Its translation is CASSLSSSGNSYEQYF.

V is TRBV5-8 and J is TRBJ1-5, with 9 bases matching TRBD1. The CDR3 is 15 amino acids. With V trimmed by 4 bases and J by 5 bases, 7 bases remained unmatched. Germline loops: CDR1 SGHTS, CDR2 YDEGEE. CDR3 in DNA: TGTGCCAGCAGCCCGGGACAGGGAGCCCATCAGCCCCAGCATTTT. It codes for CASSPGQGAHQPQHF.

V and J are TRBV16 and TRBJ1-5; D is possibly TRBD1 (5 bases). This CDR3 is 15 amino acids long. V shed 0 bases and J shed 4 bases, with 10 bases lying between them. Germline CDR1 KGHSY, CDR2 FQNENV. The CDR3 DNA reads as TGTGCCAGCAGCCAATCGGGGGAGGGGAATCAGCCCCAGCATTTT. Protein product: CASSQSGEGNQPQHF.

This chain connects TRBV7-2 to TRBJ2-3; 12 nucleotides agree with TRBD2. CDR1 is SGHTA and CDR2 is FQGNSA in the germline V gene. This CDR3 has 15 residues. The trim removed 11 bases at V and 10 bases at J, leaving 16 bases unmatched. The CDR3 loop reads CAGSSGGAESEAQYF. As DNA, the CDR3 is TGTGCCGGGTCTAGCGGGGGGGCCGAATCGGAGGCGCAGTATTTT. Full variable domain (missing parts from reference TRBV7-2 and TRBJ2-3): GAGVSQSPSNKVTEKGKDVELRCDPISGHTALYWYRQSLGQGLEFLIYFQGNSAPDKSGLPSDRFSAERTGGSVSTLTIQRTQQEDSAVYLCAGSSGGAESEAQYFGPGTRLTVL.

The gene calls are TRBV6-5 and TRBJ1-5, with 7 nucleotides matching TRBD1. V shed 8 bases, J shed 2 bases, and the junction held 6 bases outside the gene matches. Germline V gene lookup returns CDR1 MNHEY and CDR2 SVGAGI. CDR3 size: 14 residues. In nucleotides, the CDR3 is TGTGCCAGCGGGACAGCCTACGGCAATCAGCCCCAGCATTTT. Translated, it gives CASGTAYGNQPQHF.

This clone was seen a single time. The J gene is TRBJ1-6, the V gene TRBV19; TRBD1 is a possible D gene (6 bases). The CDR3 extends over 14 amino acids. V lost 4 bases and J 5 bases, leaving 9 bases between the germline ends. The germline V gene has CDR1 LNHDA and CDR2 SQIVND (reference sequence). In DNA form, the CDR3 reads TGTGCCAGTAGTACGACAGGAGATAATTCACCCCTCCACTTT. Its translation: CASSTTGDNSPLHF. The full variable domain, with the rest looked up from reference TRBV19 and TRBJ1-6, is DGGITQSPKYLFRKEGQNVTLSCEQNLNHDAMYWYRQDPGQGLRLIYYSQIVNDFQKGDIAEGYSVSREKKESFPLTVTSAQKNPTAFYLCASSTTGDNSPLHFGNGTRLTVT.

The gene calls are TRBV5-5 and TRBJ2-7, with TRBD1 matching over 10 bases. The V segment lost 4 bases and the J segment 3 bases; nucleotides outside the gene matches: 7. Germline V lookup: CDR1 SGHKS, CDR2 YYEKEE (reference sequence). The CDR3 covers 15 residues. CDR3 coding DNA: TGTGCCAGCAGCCAGGACAGGGGGTACATCTACGAGCAGTACTTC. Its protein product is CASSQDRGYIYEQYF.

This clone was picked up one time. This chain links TRBV6-5 with TRBJ1-2; D possibly corresponds to TRBD1 (6 bases). The germline V gene encodes CDR1 MNHEY and CDR2 SVGAGI. This CDR3 spans 14 amino acids. V was clipped by 6 bases and J by 2 bases, with 13 bases between them. CDR3 loop: CASRETGLNYGYTF. CDR3 DNA: TGTGCCAGCAGGGAGACAGGACTCAACTATGGCTACACCTTC.

V is TRBV4-1 and J is TRBJ2-5; 7 bases agree with TRBD1. Trimming at V came to 7 bases and at J to 4 bases, leaving 12 bases not matched to a gene. The CDR3 is 15 amino acids. Germline-derived CDR1 and CDR2 are MGHRA and YSYEKL. The chain's CDR3 is CASTQIQGFVETQYF. In DNA form, the CDR3 reads TGCGCCAGCACCCAGATACAGGGGTTCGTAGAGACCCAGTACTTC.

The chain recombines TRBV7-3 with TRBJ1-1; tentative D call: TRBD1 (6 bases). CDR3 length equals 18 residues. Germline V gene sequence: CDR1 SGHTA, CDR2 FQGTGA. V lost 5 bases to trimming and J lost 1 base, with 23 bases between them. CDR3 in amino acids: CASSQTPMSTGRNTEAFF. The CDR3 DNA follows: TGTGCCAGCAGCCAAACCCCGATGTCTACAGGGAGGAACACTGAAGCTTTCTTT.

The chain carries TRBV6-1 and TRBJ1-6; 8 positions agree with TRBD1. The J segment lost 9 bases and the V segment lost 2 bases, leaving 3 bases of the junction unmatched. This CDR3 is 14 amino acids long. Germline loops: CDR1 MNHNS, CDR2 SASEGT. The CDR3 nucleotides are TGTGCCAGCAGTGAAACAGGGGGAGGTTCACCCCTCCACTTT. Translation gives CASSETGGGSPLHF.

The V gene is TRBV12-3 or TRBV12-4, the J gene TRBJ2-5, with D perhaps TRBD2 (6 bases). The CDR3 consists of 13 residues. V gave up 6 bases and J gave up 4 bases, with 12 bases separating them. The CDR3, as DNA: TGTGCCAGCAGCATCCGCGGGGCAGAGACCCAGTACTTC. This gives the protein CASSIRGAETQYF.

J is TRBJ1-2 and V is TRBV5-6; D ambiguous. Trimming removed 0 bases at V and 8 bases at J, with 8 bases between. The CDR3 extends over 12 amino acids. CDR1 and CDR2 from the germline V gene are SGHDT and YYEEEE. The CDR3, as DNA: TGTGCCAGCAGCTTGGGTCCTTCGGGCTACACCTTC. Translated: CASSLGPSGYTF.

The rearrangement joins TRBV5-4 to TRBJ2-1; 10 bases map to TRBD2. Germline V gene data show CDR1 as SGHNT and CDR2 as YYREEE (reference sequence). The CDR3 extends over 16 amino acids. V lost 4 bases and J lost 5; bases outside the gene matches: 9. The CDR3 loop reads CASSQRASGSHNEQFF. CDR3 DNA: TGTGCCAGCAGCCAAAGGGCTAGCGGGAGCCACAATGAGCAGTTCTTC.

This chain links TRBV19 with TRBJ1-6, with TRBD1 matching over 7 bases. The germline V gene has CDR1 LNHDA and CDR2 SQIVND (reference sequence). The CDR3 runs 19 residues. V dropped 3 bases and J dropped 0; count of bases not matched to a gene: 11. The CDR3 protein is CASSIRSGQSLSYNSPLHF. The CDR3 DNA reads as TGTGCCAGTAGTATTCGATCGGGACAGTCGCTCTCCTATAATTCACCCCTCCACTTT.

This clone was counted a few times. At one end the junction does not follow the germline gene, possibly because of a read error. The chain couples TRBV10-3 to TRBJ1-1; the match to TRBD1 covers 8 bases. Germline V gene lookup returns CDR1 ENHRY and CDR2 SYGVKD. The CDR3 totals 13 residues. This CDR3 reads CATSSTGEGEAFF. In DNA form, the CDR3 reads TGTGCCACCAGTTCGACAGGGGAGGGTGAAGCTTTCTTT.

The V call is TRBV5-4, the J call TRBJ2-5; 9 bases agree with TRBD2. CDR1 SGHNT and CDR2 YYREEE come from the germline V gene (reference sequence). The CDR3 consists of 14 residues. Trimming cost V 2 bases and J 3 bases; bases outside gene matches: 2. The CDR3 nucleotides read TGTGCCAGCAGCTTCCCTAGCGGGGAAGAGACCCAGTACTTC. Amino acid sequence: CASSFPSGEETQYF.

The gene calls are TRBV3-1 (or the pseudogene TRBV3-2) and TRBJ2-5; D is unresolved. Germline V CDR1 and CDR2: LGHDT, YNNKEL (reference sequence). Trimming took off 2 bases at V and 2 bases at J, with 9 bases between the two ends. This CDR3 has 14 residues. The CDR3 DNA reads as TGTGCCAGCAGCCAAAACAGTGGGCAAGAGACCCAGTACTTC. It encodes CASSQNSGQETQYF.

This rearrangement joins TRBV9 to TRBJ1-1; D is undetermined. Per the germline V gene, CDR1 is SGDLS and CDR2 is YYNGEE. The CDR3 has 15 amino acids. The V gene lost 4 bases and the J gene lost 0 bases, with 13 bases spanning the gap. The CDR3 region has the DNA TGTGCCAGCAGCTCTGAACCGCGGATGAACACTGAAGCTTTCTTT. Its translation is CASSSEPRMNTEAFF.